These T cell receptor beta chains were read from a single sample in a study of cytomegalovirus exposure and HLA in healthy donors. Method: immunoSEQ multiplex PCR; TCRdb's copy keeps in-frame clones and lacks some. Among 150,000 to 200,000 clones listed, 75% to 85% were seen once. Sequenced sample: PBMCs. Receptors were obtained from a woman aged 45 to 65 in good health and CMV-seropositive. CDR3s include the opening cysteine and the closing phenylalanine or tryptophan. A D gene is named only where the DNA matches it firmly. Clone size is shown for a subset of rows, as once, few, many or a class of expanded clone.

j_gene	abundance	len	v_gene	d_gene	CDR3nt	CDR3aa
TRBJ1-1	.	19	TRBV19	.	TGTGCCAGTAGTCCACGAAGGGCAGGGAGGGGGAACAGGAACACTGAAGCTTTCTTT	CASSPRRAGRGNRNTEAFF
TRBJ1-3	.	15	TRBV30	TRBD1	TGTGCCTTTTCGTTGGACAGGGGGCCTGGAAACACCATATATTTT	CAFSLDRGPGNTIYF
TRBJ1-6	.	13	TRBV5-6	.	TGTGCCAGCAGCCCGGGGGGGCAATATCCCCTCCACTTT	CASSPGGQYPLHF
TRBJ2-6	once	16	TRBV5-1	.	TGCGCCAGCAGCTTGGGTGGGCTCTCTGGGGCCAACGTCCTGACTTTC	CASSLGGLSGANVLTF
TRBJ2-5	.	11	TRBV18	.	TGCGCCAGCTCACTTAGTGAGACCCAGTACTTC	CASSLSETQYF
TRBJ1-3	once	15	TRBV7-8	.	TGTGCCAGCAGCTCCCGAGAGGTCTCTGGAAACACCATATATTTT	CASSSREVSGNTIYF
TRBJ2-3	.	13	TRBV2	.	TGTGCCAGCAGTCCGACTGGATCAGATACGCAGTATTTT	CASSPTGSDTQYF
TRBJ2-7	.	15	TRBV5-1	TRBD1	TGCGCCAGCAGCTGCATGACAGGGGGCGAGTACGAGCAGTACTTC	CASSCMTGGEYEQYF
TRBJ2-1	.	17	TRBV2	TRBD2	TGTGCCAGCAGTACCTTCGCTAGCGGGGGGTTCTACAATGAGCAGTTCTTC	CASSTFASGGFYNEQFF
TRBJ2-2	.	17	TRBV18	TRBD2	TGTGCCAGCTCGACAGCGAGCGGGGGAGCCGGCACCGGGGAGCTGTTTTTT	CASSTASGGAGTGELFF
TRBJ1-2	.	14	TRBV27	TRBD1	TGTGCCAGCAGTCCGGGGACAGGTAGCTATGGCTACACCTTC	CASSPGTGSYGYTF
TRBJ1-6	.	14	TRBV4-1	TRBD1	TGCGCCAGCAGCCCGGGACAGAATAATTCACCCCTCCACTTT	CASSPGQNNSPLHF
TRBJ1-2	few	16	TRBV13	.	TGTGCCAGCAGCTTCCTGGACAGCCGTGATGACTATGGCTACACCTTC	CASSFLDSRDDYGYTF
TRBJ2-6	.	15	TRBV27	.	TGTGCCAGCAGTGGAACAGGGACGGGGGCCAACGTCCTGACTTTC	CASSGTGTGANVLTF
TRBJ2-7	.	11	TRBV9	.	TGTGCCAGCAGCTCCCGCTACGAGCAGTACTTC	CASSSRYEQYF
TRBJ2-7	.	16	TRBV18	.	TGTGCCAGCTCACCCCAAGGAGGAGGGAACTCCTACGAGCAGTACTTC	CASSPQGGGNSYEQYF
TRBJ2-7	once	15	TRBV18	.	TGTGCCAGCTCACCACGCGAAGGGGCTATATACGAGCAGTACTTC	CASSPREGAIYEQYF
TRBJ2-7	.	13	TRBV5-4	TRBD1	TGTGCCATGGGACAGGGAAGGGCCTACGAGCAGTACTTC	CAMGQGRAYEQYF
TRBJ2-6	.	14	TRBV5-8	.	TGTGCCTCTAGGGACTTCTCTGGGGCCAACGTCCTGACTTTC	CASRDFSGANVLTF
TRBJ1-1	once	13	TRBV10-1	.	TGCGCCAGCAGTGAGTTCGGGAACACTGAAGCTTTCTTT	CASSEFGNTEAFF
TRBJ2-7	.	14	TRBV29-1	TRBD2	TGCAGCGTCCCCGGGACTAGCGGCTCCTACGAGCAGTACTTC	CSVPGTSGSYEQYF
TRBJ1-2	.	15	TRBV18	TRBD1	TGTGCCAGCTCGGGTACAGGACAGGGGGCGCGTGGCTACACCTTC	CASSGTGQGARGYTF
TRBJ2-7	.	14	TRBV2	TRBD1	TGTGCCAGCACCAGGGACAGGTCATACTACGAGCAGTACTTC	CASTRDRSYYEQYF
TRBJ1-1	.	13	TRBV5-1	.	TGCGCCAGCAGCTCACAGGAGAACACTGAAGCTTTCTTT	CASSSQENTEAFF
TRBJ1-2	.	14	TRBV10-3	TRBD1	TGTGCCATCAGTGCCGGACAGGGGCCTGATGGCTACACCTTC	CAISAGQGPDGYTF
TRBJ1-3	.	16	TRBV7-8	.	TGTGCCAGCAGCGCCGCCTGGGTCTTCAGGGGAAACACCATATATTTT	CASSAAWVFRGNTIYF
TRBJ2-7	few	14	TRBV9	TRBD2	TGTGCCAGCAGCCCAGGGGATAGCGGGGGACGACAGTACTTC	CASSPGDSGGRQYF
TRBJ1-5	.	15	TRBV4-1	.	TGCGCCAGCAGCCATGGCGGGCCGGGGGGTCAGCCCCAGCATTTT	CASSHGGPGGQPQHF
TRBJ1-2	.	14	TRBV29-1	.	TGCAGCGTTGAAGATATTTCGGGGAACTATGGCTACACCTTC	CSVEDISGNYGYTF
TRBJ2-1	.	11	TRBV5-1	.	TGCGCCAGCAGCTTTAGCACTGAGCAGTTCTTC	CASSFSTEQFF
TRBJ2-4	few	16	TRBV19	.	TGTGCCAGTAGGACAACCTCAGGGGCCTCCAAAAACATTCAGTACTTC	CASRTTSGASKNIQYF
TRBJ2-7	.	11	TRBV6-5	TRBD1	TGTGCCAGCAGTACAGGGGGCGAGCAGTACTTC	CASSTGGEQYF